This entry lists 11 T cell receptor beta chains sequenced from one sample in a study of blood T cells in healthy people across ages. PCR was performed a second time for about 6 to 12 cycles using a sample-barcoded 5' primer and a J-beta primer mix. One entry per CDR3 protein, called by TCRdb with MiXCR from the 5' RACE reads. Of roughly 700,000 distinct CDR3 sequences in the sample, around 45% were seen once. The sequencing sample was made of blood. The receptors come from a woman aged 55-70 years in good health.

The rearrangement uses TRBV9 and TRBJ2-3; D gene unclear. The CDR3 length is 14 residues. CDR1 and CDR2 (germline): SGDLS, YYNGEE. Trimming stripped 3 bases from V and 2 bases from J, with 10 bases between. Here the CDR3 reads CASSGRRPTDTQYF. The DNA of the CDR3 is TGTGCCAGCAGCGGACGACGGCCCACAGATACGCAGTATTTT.

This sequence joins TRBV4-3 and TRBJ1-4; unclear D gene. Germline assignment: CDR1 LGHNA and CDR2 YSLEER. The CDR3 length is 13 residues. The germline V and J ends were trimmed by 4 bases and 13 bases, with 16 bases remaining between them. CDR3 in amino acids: CASSREGNGILFF. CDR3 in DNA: TGCGCCAGCAGCCGAGAAGGAAACGGAATACTGTTTTTT.

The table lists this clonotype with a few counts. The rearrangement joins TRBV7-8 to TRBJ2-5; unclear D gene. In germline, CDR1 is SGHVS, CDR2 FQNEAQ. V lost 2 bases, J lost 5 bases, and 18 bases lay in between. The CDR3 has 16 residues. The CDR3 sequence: CASSLIGTLGLETQYF. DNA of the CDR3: TGTGCCAGCAGCTTAATCGGAACTTTGGGATTGGAGACCCAGTACTTC.

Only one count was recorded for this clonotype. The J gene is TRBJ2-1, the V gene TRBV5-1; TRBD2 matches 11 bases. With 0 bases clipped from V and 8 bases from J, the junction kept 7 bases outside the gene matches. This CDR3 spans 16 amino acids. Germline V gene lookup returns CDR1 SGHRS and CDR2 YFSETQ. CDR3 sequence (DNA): TGCGCCAGCAGCTTGGGTAGCGGGAGGGCCATTGATGAGCAGTTCTTC. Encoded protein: CASSLGSGRAIDEQFF.

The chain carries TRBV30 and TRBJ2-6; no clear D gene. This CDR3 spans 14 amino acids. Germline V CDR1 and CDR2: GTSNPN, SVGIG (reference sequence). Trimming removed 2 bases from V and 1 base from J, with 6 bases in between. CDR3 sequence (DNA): TGTGCCTGGAGTAGAGTATCTGGGGCCAACGTCCTGACTTTC. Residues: CAWSRVSGANVLTF.

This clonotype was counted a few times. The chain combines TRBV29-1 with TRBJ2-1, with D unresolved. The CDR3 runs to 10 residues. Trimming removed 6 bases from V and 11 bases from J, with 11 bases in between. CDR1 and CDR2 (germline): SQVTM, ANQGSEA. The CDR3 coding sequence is TGCAGCGTATCAGATGGCAAGCAGTTCTTC. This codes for CSVSDGKQFF.

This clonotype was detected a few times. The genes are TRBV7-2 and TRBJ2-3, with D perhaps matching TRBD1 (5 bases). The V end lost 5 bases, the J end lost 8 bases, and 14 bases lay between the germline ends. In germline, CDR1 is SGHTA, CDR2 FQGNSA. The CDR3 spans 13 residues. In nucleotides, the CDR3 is TGTGCCAGCAGCCTTAGGAGTGGGGCTACGCAGTATTTT. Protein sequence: CASSLRSGATQYF.

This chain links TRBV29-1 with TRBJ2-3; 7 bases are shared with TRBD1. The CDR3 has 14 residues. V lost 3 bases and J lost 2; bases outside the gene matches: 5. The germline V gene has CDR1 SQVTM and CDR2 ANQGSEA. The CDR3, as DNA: TGCAGCGTTGATCAAGGACAGGACACAGATACGCAGTATTTT. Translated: CSVDQGQDTDTQYF.

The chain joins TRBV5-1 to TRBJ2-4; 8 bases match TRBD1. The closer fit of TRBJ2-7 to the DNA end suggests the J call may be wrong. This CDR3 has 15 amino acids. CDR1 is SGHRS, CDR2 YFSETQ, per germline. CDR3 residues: CASSWDPTGGYEQYF. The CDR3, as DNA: TGCGCCAGCAGCTGGGACCCCACAGGGGGCTACGAGCAGTACTTC.

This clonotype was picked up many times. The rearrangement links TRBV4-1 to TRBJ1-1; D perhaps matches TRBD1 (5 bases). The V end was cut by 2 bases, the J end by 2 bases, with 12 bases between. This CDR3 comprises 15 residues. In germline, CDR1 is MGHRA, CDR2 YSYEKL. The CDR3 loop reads CASSQNRDGNTEAFF. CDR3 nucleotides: TGCGCCAGCAGCCAAAACCGGGACGGTAACACTGAAGCTTTCTTT.

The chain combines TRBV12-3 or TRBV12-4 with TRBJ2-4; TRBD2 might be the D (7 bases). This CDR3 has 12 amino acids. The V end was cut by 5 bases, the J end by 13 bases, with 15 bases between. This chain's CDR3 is CASSPTGREQYF. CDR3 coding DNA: TGTGCCAGCAGTCCTACAGGGAGGGAGCAGTACTTC.